This record covers a single T cell receptor (beta chain). Profiling relied on immunoSEQ multiplex PCR, and the TCRdb table lists in-frame clones only, not all of them. The sample holds 50,000 or so clones, around nine tenths seen once. The sample comes from a study of OX40 agonist ivuxolimab in advanced cancers. The TCR sequence derives from an adult with an advanced solid tumor such as melanoma, head and neck, liver or kidney cancer. The sequencing here drew on CD4+ or CD8+ T cells sorted from blood, taken in a trial of the OX40 agonist ivuxolimab.

In DNA, the CDR3 is TGTGCCAGTAGGGAGGGACAGGGGGCCGCTGCGGATACGCAGTATTTT. Amino acids: CASREGQGAAADTQYF. The genes are TRBV19 and TRBJ2-3, with 12 bases identical to TRBD1. Losses at the gene ends were 6 bases for V and 6 bases for J; bases not matched to a gene: 10. CDR1 LNHDA and CDR2 SQIVND come from the germline V gene (reference sequence). The CDR3 runs 16 residues.